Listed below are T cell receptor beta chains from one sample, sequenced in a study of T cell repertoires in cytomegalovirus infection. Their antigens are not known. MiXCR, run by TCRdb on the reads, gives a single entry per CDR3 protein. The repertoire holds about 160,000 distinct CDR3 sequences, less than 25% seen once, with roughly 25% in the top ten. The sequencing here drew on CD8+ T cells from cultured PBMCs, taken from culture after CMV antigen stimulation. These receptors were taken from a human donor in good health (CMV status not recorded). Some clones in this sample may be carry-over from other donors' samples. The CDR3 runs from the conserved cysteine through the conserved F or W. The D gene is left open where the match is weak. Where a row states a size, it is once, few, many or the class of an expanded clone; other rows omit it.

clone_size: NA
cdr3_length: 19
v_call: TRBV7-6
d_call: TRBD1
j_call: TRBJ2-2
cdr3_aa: CASSLGGQTWTTDTGELFF
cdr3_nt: TGTGCCAGCAGCTTAGGGGGACAGACCTGGACGACCGACACCGGGGAGCTGTTTTTT

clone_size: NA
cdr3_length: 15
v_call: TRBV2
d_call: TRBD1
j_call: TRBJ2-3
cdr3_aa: CASSGPGQATDTQYF
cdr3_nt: TGTGCCAGCAGTGGTCCGGGACAGGCTACAGATACGCAGTATTTT

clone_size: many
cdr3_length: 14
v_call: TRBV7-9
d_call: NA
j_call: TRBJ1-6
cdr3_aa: CASRVEGFNSPLHF
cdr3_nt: TGTGCCAGCAGGGTGGAAGGGTTTAATTCACCCCTCCACTTT

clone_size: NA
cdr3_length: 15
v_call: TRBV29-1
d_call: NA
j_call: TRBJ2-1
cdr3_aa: CSARLLQGMRNEQFF
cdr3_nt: TGCAGCGCAAGACTATTACAGGGCATGAGAAATGAGCAGTTCTTC

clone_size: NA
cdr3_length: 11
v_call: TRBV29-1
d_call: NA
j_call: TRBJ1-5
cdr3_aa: CSVRGFQPQHF
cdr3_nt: TGCAGCGTTCGAGGTTTTCAGCCCCAGCATTTT

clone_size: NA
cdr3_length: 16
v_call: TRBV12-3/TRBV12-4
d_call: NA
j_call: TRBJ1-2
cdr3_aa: CASSLAQQDLQSGYTF
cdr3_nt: TGTGCCAGCAGTTTAGCGCAACAGGATCTCCAGTCTGGCTACACCTTC

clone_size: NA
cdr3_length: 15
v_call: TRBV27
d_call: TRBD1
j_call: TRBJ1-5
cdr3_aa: CATGGDRGSNQPQHF
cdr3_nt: TGTGCCACCGGGGGGGACAGGGGAAGCAATCAGCCCCAGCATTTT

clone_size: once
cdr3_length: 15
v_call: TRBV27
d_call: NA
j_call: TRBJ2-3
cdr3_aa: CASRHRDRVTDTQYF
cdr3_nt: TGTGCCAGCAGGCACCGGGACCGAGTCACAGATACGCAGTATTTT

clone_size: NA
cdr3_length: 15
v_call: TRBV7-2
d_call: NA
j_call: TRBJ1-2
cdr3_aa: CASSFGLTPLYGYTF
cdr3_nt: TGTGCCAGCAGCTTCGGTTTGACACCACTCTATGGCTACACCTTC

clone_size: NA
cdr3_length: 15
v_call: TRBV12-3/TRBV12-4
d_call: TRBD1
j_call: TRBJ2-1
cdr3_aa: CASNNLGQGYNEQFF
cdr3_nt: TGTGCCAGCAACAATTTAGGACAGGGGTACAATGAGCAGTTCTTC

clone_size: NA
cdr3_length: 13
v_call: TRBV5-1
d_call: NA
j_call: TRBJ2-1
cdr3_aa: CASSQRQGGEQFF
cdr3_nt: TGCGCCAGCAGCCAACGACAGGGAGGAGAGCAGTTCTTC

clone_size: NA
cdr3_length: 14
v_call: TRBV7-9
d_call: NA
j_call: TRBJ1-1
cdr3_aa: CASSFAGVNTEAFF
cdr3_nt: TGTGCCAGCAGCTTCGCAGGAGTGAACACTGAAGCATTCTTT

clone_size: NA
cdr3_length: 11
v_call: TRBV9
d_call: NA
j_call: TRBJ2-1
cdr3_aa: CASSVSGEQFF
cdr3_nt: TGTGCCAGCAGCGTAAGTGGTGAGCAGTTCTTC

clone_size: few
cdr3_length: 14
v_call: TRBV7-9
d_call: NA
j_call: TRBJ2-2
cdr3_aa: CASSLDRGTGELFF
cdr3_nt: TGTGCCAGCAGTCTGGACCGGGGGACCGGGGAGCTGTTTTTT

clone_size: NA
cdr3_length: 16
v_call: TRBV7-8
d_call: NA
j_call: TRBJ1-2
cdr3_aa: CASSLSFSGAGDGYTF
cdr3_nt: TGTGCCAGCAGCTTATCTTTCTCGGGGGCAGGGGATGGCTACACCTTC

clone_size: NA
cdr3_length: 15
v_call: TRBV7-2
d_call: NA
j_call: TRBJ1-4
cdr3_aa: CASSLVTGFDEKLFF
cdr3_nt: TGTGCCAGCAGCTTAGTTACCGGATTCGATGAAAAACTGTTTTTT

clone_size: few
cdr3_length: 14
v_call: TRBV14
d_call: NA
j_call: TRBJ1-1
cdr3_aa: CASSQVRGNTEAFF
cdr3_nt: TGTGCCAGCAGCCAAGTTCGGGGGAACACTGAAGCTTTCTTT

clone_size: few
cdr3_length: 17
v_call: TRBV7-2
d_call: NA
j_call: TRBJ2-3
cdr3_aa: CASSLEWGVLGTDTQYF
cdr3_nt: TGTGCCAGCAGCTTAGAATGGGGCGTACTGGGCACAGATACGCAGTATTTT

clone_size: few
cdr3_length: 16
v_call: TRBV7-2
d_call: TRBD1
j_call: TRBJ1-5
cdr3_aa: CASSLRGGTGNQPQHF
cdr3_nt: TGTGCCAGCAGCTTAAGGGGGGGGACAGGGAATCAGCCCCAGCATTTT

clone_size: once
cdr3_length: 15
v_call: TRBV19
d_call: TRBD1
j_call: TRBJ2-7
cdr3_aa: CASLGAGTGAYEQYF
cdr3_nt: TGTGCCAGTCTGGGGGCCGGGACAGGGGCCTACGAGCAGTACTTC

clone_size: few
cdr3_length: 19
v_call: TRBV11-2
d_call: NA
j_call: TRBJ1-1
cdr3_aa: CASSHHSYGAGRMNTEAFF
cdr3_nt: TGTGCCAGCAGCCATCATTCCTACGGGGCAGGTAGAATGAACACTGAAGCTTTCTTT

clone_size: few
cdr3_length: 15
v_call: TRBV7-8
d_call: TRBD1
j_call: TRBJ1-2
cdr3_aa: CASSRDRGTIYGYTF
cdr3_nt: TGTGCCAGCAGCCGGGACAGGGGGACCATCTATGGCTACACCTTC

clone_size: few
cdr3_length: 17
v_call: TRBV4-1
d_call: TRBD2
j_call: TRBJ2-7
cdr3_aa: CASSQEATSGGRDEQYF
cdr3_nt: TGCGCCAGCAGCCAAGAAGCGACTAGCGGGGGGCGGGACGAGCAGTACTTC

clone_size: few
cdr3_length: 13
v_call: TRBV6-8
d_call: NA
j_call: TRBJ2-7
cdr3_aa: CAGQGPGTYEQYF
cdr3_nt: TGTGCCGGGCAGGGGCCAGGGACCTACGAGCAGTACTTC

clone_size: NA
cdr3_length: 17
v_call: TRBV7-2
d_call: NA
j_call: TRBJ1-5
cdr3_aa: CASSLWERGRPNQPQHF
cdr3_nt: TGTGCCAGCAGCTTATGGGAGCGGGGCAGGCCGAATCAGCCCCAGCATTTT

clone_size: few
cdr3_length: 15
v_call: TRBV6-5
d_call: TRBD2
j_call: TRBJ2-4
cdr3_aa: CASSYSSGGKNIQYF
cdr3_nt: TGTGCCAGCAGTTACTCTAGCGGGGGTAAAAACATTCAGTACTTC

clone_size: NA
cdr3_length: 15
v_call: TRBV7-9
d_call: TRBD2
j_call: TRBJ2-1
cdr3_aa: CASLPPAGGPNEQFF
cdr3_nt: TGTGCCAGCCTGCCCCCAGCGGGGGGCCCGAATGAGCAGTTCTTC

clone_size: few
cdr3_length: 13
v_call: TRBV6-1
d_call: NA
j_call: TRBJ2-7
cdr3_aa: CASSDGRPYEQYF
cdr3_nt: TGTGCCAGCAGTGATGGACGGCCCTACGAGCAGTACTTC

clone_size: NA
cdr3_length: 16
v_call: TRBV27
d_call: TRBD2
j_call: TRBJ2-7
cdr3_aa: CASSLSRGGSSYEQYF
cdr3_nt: TGTGCCAGCAGTTTATCTCGCGGGGGGAGCTCCTACGAGCAGTACTTC

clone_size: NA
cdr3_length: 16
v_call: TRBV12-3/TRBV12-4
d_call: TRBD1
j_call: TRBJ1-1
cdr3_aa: CASRNPGQGQNTEAFF
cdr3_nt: TGTGCCAGCAGAAACCCGGGACAGGGGCAGAACACTGAAGCTTTCTTT

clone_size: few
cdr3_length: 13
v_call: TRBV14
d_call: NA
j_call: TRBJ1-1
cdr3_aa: CASKAGRNTEAFF
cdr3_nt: TGTGCCAGCAAGGCAGGGCGTAACACTGAAGCTTTCTTT

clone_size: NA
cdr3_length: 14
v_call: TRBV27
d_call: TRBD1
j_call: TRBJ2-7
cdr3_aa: CASGMTGLAYEQYF
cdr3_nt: TGTGCCAGCGGAATGACAGGGTTGGCCTACGAGCAGTACTTC

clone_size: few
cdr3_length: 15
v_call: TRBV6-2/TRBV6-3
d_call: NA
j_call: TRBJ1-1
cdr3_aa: CASGLSGGMNTEAFF
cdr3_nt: TGTGCCAGCGGTTTGAGCGGGGGGATGAACACTGAAGCTTTCTTT

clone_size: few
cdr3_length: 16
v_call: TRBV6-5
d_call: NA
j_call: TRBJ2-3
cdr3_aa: CASSYSQGWSTDTQYF
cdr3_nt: TGTGCCAGCAGTTACTCCCAGGGGTGGAGCACAGATACGCAGTATTTT

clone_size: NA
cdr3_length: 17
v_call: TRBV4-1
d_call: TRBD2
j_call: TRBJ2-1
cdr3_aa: CASSLRGGAGDYNEQFF
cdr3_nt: TGCGCCAGCAGCCTCCGGGGGGGGGCGGGGGATTACAATGAGCAGTTCTTC

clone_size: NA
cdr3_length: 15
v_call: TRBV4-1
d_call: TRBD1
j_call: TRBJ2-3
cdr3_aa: CASSQEGQLVDTQYF
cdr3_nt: TGCGCCAGCAGCCAAGAGGGACAGTTAGTAGATACGCAGTATTTT

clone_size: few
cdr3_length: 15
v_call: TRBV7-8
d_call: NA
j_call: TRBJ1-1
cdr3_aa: CASSSTWGPNTEAFF
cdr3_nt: TGTGCCAGCAGCTCGACGTGGGGTCCGAACACTGAAGCTTTCTTT

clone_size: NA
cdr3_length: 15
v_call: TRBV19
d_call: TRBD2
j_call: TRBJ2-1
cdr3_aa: CASSIVDGRVNEQFF
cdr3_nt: TGTGCCAGTAGTATAGTGGACGGGAGGGTCAATGAGCAGTTCTTC

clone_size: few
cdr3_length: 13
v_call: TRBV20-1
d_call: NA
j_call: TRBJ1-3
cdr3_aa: CSARDTSGGTIYF
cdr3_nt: TGCAGTGCTAGAGATACCTCGGGAGGGACCATATATTTT

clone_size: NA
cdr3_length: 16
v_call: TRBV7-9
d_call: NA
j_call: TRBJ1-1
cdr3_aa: CASSFPLLGDRTEAFF
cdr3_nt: TGTGCCAGCAGCTTCCCCCTTTTGGGGGACCGCACTGAAGCTTTCTTT

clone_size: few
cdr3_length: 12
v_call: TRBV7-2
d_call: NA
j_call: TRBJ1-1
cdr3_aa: CASSFGRLEAFF
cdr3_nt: TGTGCCAGCAGCTTCGGCAGGCTAGAAGCTTTCTTT

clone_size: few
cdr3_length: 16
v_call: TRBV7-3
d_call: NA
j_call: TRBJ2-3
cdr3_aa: CASSPDLASGLDTQYF
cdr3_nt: TGTGCCAGCAGCCCAGACCTAGCCTCGGGCCTAGATACGCAGTATTTT

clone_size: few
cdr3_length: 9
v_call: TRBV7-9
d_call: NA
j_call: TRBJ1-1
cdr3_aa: CAIDREAFF
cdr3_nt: TGTGCCATTGATCGTGAAGCTTTCTTT

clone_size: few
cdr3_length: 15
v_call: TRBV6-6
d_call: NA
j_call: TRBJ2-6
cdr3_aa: CASSPHGSGANVLTF
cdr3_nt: TGTGCCAGCAGCCCCCACGGTTCTGGGGCCAACGTCCTGACTTTC

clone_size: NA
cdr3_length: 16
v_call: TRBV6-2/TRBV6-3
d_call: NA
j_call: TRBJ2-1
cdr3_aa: CASSHYSGHLYNEQFF
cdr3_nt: TGTGCCAGCAGCCACTACTCGGGACACTTATACAATGAGCAGTTCTTC

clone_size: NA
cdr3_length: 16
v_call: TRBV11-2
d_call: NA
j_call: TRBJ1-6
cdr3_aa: CASSLDIRGWNSPLHF
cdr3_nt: TGTGCCAGCAGCTTAGATATCCGGGGGTGGAATTCACCCCTCCACTTT

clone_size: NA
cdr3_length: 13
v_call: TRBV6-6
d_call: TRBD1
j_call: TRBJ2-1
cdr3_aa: CASILTGAHEQFF
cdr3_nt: TGTGCCAGCATCCTTACAGGGGCCCATGAGCAGTTCTTC

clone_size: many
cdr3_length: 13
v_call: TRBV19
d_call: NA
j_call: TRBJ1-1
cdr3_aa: CASSSTLNTEAFF
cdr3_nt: TGTGCCAGTAGTTCCACACTTAACACTGAAGCTTTCTTT

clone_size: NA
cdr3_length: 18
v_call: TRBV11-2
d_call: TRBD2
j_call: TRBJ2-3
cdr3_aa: CASSPRARSGGAADTQYF
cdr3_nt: TGTGCCAGCAGCCCGAGGGCAAGGAGCGGGGGGGCCGCAGATACGCAGTATTTT

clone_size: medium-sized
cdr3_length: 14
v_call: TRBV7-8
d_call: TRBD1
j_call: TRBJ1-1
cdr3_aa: CASSLGQGNTEAFF
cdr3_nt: TGTGCCAGCAGCTTGGGACAGGGGAACACTGAAGCTTTCTTT

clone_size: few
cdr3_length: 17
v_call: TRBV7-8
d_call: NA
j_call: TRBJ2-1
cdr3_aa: CASSYEVPLNSYNEQFF
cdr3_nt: TGTGCCAGCAGCTATGAGGTACCTCTAAATTCCTACAATGAGCAGTTCTTC

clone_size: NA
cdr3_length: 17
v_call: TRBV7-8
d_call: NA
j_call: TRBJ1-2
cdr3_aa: CASSLAQGGAPNYGYTF
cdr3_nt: TGTGCCAGCAGCTTAGCGCAGGGAGGTGCCCCTAACTATGGCTACACCTTC